Listed below are T cell receptor beta chains from one sample, sequenced in a study of T cells after yellow fever vaccination. MiXCR was run by TCRdb on the 5' RACE reads, yielding one entry per CDR3 protein. The sample lists about 320,000 distinct CDR3 sequences; about 4.5% were seen once. The starting material was PBMCs, obtained 15 days after the yellow fever booster vaccination. The source is a man aged 18-30 years who received the YFV17D yellow fever vaccine. Each CDR3 is given with its conserved first and last residue. Each record gives: CDR3 DNA, CDR3 protein, clone size, V gene, CDR3 length, D gene, J gene. A D gene is named only where the DNA matches it firmly. A row's size may be missing; if present it is once, few, many or a size class.

cdr3_nt: TGTGCCAGCAGTTTATTACAGGGGGCGACCGGGGAGCTGTTTTTT
cdr3_aa: CASSLLQGATGELFF
clone_size: -
v_call: TRBV27
cdr3_length: 15
d_call: TRBD1
j_call: TRBJ2-2

cdr3_nt: TGTGCCAGCAGCTGGGGAGCCCCAGGGGAGACCCAGTACTTC
cdr3_aa: CASSWGAPGETQYF
clone_size: many
v_call: TRBV5-5
cdr3_length: 14
d_call: -
j_call: TRBJ2-5

cdr3_nt: TGTGCCAGCAGCCAAGTCGACAGAAACACTGAAGCTTTCTTT
cdr3_aa: CASSQVDRNTEAFF
clone_size: once
v_call: TRBV4-2
cdr3_length: 14
d_call: -
j_call: TRBJ1-1

cdr3_nt: TGTGCCAGCGGGGGACAGGTGTCCAAAAACATTCAGTACTTC
cdr3_aa: CASGGQVSKNIQYF
clone_size: many
v_call: TRBV12-3/TRBV12-4
cdr3_length: 14
d_call: TRBD1
j_call: TRBJ2-4

cdr3_nt: TGTGCCAGCAGCCTGACTCCCCCGGTTGGCACCATATATTTT
cdr3_aa: CASSLTPPVGTIYF
clone_size: -
v_call: TRBV3-1
cdr3_length: 14
d_call: -
j_call: TRBJ1-3

cdr3_nt: TGTGCCAGCAGCGTAGGAATAGCGGGGGACAATGAGCAGTTCTTC
cdr3_aa: CASSVGIAGDNEQFF
clone_size: many
v_call: TRBV9
cdr3_length: 15
d_call: TRBD2
j_call: TRBJ2-1

cdr3_nt: TGTGCCAGCAGCTTCATGGGGCGGGACCTCTACGAGCAGTACTTC
cdr3_aa: CASSFMGRDLYEQYF
clone_size: many
v_call: TRBV7-8
cdr3_length: 15
d_call: -
j_call: TRBJ2-7

cdr3_nt: TGTGCCAGTGGGGGGGGCAGCACAGATACGCAGTATTTT
cdr3_aa: CASGGGSTDTQYF
clone_size: many
v_call: TRBV28
cdr3_length: 13
d_call: -
j_call: TRBJ2-3

cdr3_nt: TGTGCCAGCAGCTTATCGGGAGTCGACACTGAAGCTTTCTTT
cdr3_aa: CASSLSGVDTEAFF
clone_size: -
v_call: TRBV7-6
cdr3_length: 14
d_call: -
j_call: TRBJ1-1

cdr3_nt: TGTGCCATCAGTAAAGGATCTGAGACCCAGTACTTC
cdr3_aa: CAISKGSETQYF
clone_size: many
v_call: TRBV10-3
cdr3_length: 12
d_call: -
j_call: TRBJ2-5

cdr3_nt: TGTGCCAGCAGCCCTCTTGAACGAAGCTACAATGAGCAGTTCTTC
cdr3_aa: CASSPLERSYNEQFF
clone_size: many
v_call: TRBV12-3/TRBV12-4
cdr3_length: 15
d_call: -
j_call: TRBJ2-1

cdr3_nt: TGCAGTGCTAGATCTCCAGGGAGCAATCAGCCCCAGCATTTT
cdr3_aa: CSARSPGSNQPQHF
clone_size: -
v_call: TRBV20-1
cdr3_length: 14
d_call: -
j_call: TRBJ1-5

cdr3_nt: TGTGCCAGCAGTTTGAGACACCTAGATCTGGGCTACACCTTC
cdr3_aa: CASSLRHLDLGYTF
clone_size: many
v_call: TRBV12-3/TRBV12-4
cdr3_length: 14
d_call: -
j_call: TRBJ1-2

cdr3_nt: TGTGCCAGCAGTGGCCGTTTGACTAGCGGGGAATTAGATACGCAGTATTTT
cdr3_aa: CASSGRLTSGELDTQYF
clone_size: many
v_call: TRBV6-1
cdr3_length: 17
d_call: TRBD2
j_call: TRBJ2-3

cdr3_nt: TGTGCCAGCAGCATCCTGGGGGGGGCCGGTAATTCACCCCTCCACTTT
cdr3_aa: CASSILGGAGNSPLHF
clone_size: many
v_call: TRBV5-6
cdr3_length: 16
d_call: -
j_call: TRBJ1-6

cdr3_nt: TGTGCCAGCAGCCCTCAGCTTGGCAGTGCCAATGAGCAGTTCTTC
cdr3_aa: CASSPQLGSANEQFF
clone_size: -
v_call: TRBV7-6
cdr3_length: 15
d_call: -
j_call: TRBJ2-1

cdr3_nt: TGCAGCATTAAGACAGATCGCGATACGCAGTATTTT
cdr3_aa: CSIKTDRDTQYF
clone_size: -
v_call: TRBV29-1
cdr3_length: 12
d_call: -
j_call: TRBJ2-3

cdr3_nt: TGTGCCAGCAGCTCCACAGGAACTGAGCAGTTCTTC
cdr3_aa: CASSSTGTEQFF
clone_size: many
v_call: TRBV7-2
cdr3_length: 12
d_call: -
j_call: TRBJ2-1

cdr3_nt: TGCAGTGCTAGAGCAGCGGGGGGGCCGTATCCCGGGGAGCTGTTTTTT
cdr3_aa: CSARAAGGPYPGELFF
clone_size: -
v_call: TRBV20-1
cdr3_length: 16
d_call: TRBD2
j_call: TRBJ2-2

cdr3_nt: TGTGCCAGCAGCTTCCCTGGCGGGGGGGCCGAAATAACCGGGGAGCTGTTTTTT
cdr3_aa: CASSFPGGGAEITGELFF
clone_size: -
v_call: TRBV7-6
cdr3_length: 18
d_call: TRBD2
j_call: TRBJ2-2

cdr3_nt: TGTGCCAGCAGCTCGTATCATGGCAGTGAAGCTTTCTTT
cdr3_aa: CASSSYHGSEAFF
clone_size: many
v_call: TRBV7-9
cdr3_length: 13
d_call: -
j_call: TRBJ1-1

cdr3_nt: TGCGCCAGCAGTATCATAGAGGGGGGAACAGGGGAAGCTCTTAAGAATTCACCCCTCCACTTT
cdr3_aa: CASSIIEGGTGEALKNSPLHF
clone_size: few
v_call: TRBV4-1
cdr3_length: 21
d_call: TRBD1
j_call: TRBJ1-6

cdr3_nt: TGTGCCAGCAGCCGGTTAGGGACAGGGGACTACAATGAGCAGTTCTTC
cdr3_aa: CASSRLGTGDYNEQFF
clone_size: few
v_call: TRBV5-6
cdr3_length: 16
d_call: TRBD1
j_call: TRBJ2-1

cdr3_nt: TGTGCCAGCAGCCCTGTTTTAGCGGGAGGTGAGCAGTTCTTC
cdr3_aa: CASSPVLAGGEQFF
clone_size: -
v_call: TRBV11-2
cdr3_length: 14
d_call: TRBD2
j_call: TRBJ2-1

cdr3_nt: TGTGCCAGCAGTTTTCGCCCAGCGGGGCTCGTCAATGAGCAGTTCTTC
cdr3_aa: CASSFRPAGLVNEQFF
clone_size: few
v_call: TRBV6-2/TRBV6-3
cdr3_length: 16
d_call: TRBD2
j_call: TRBJ2-1

cdr3_nt: TGCAGTGCTACAAGGGGTTACAATGAGCAGTTCTTC
cdr3_aa: CSATRGYNEQFF
clone_size: few
v_call: TRBV20-1
cdr3_length: 12
d_call: -
j_call: TRBJ2-1

cdr3_nt: TGTGCCAGCAGCTCGAGCGGGGGGGCTCCCATAACGCAGTATTTT
cdr3_aa: CASSSSGGAPITQYF
clone_size: few
v_call: TRBV7-2
cdr3_length: 15
d_call: TRBD2
j_call: TRBJ2-3

cdr3_nt: TGCAGCGCCGCCCGGGGACAGGGCAATGAGCAGTTCTTC
cdr3_aa: CSAARGQGNEQFF
clone_size: many
v_call: TRBV29-1
cdr3_length: 13
d_call: TRBD1
j_call: TRBJ2-1

cdr3_nt: TGTGCCAGCAGCCGGGGACTAGCGGAAGAGACCCAGTACTTC
cdr3_aa: CASSRGLAEETQYF
clone_size: many
v_call: TRBV5-5
cdr3_length: 14
d_call: TRBD2
j_call: TRBJ2-5

cdr3_nt: TGCGCCAGCAGCCTTCAGGCCGGCTATAGCACAGATACGCAGTATTTT
cdr3_aa: CASSLQAGYSTDTQYF
clone_size: few
v_call: TRBV5-1
cdr3_length: 16
d_call: -
j_call: TRBJ2-3

cdr3_nt: TGTGCCAGCAGTGTGGTGAGGGGCTATGGCTACACCTTC
cdr3_aa: CASSVVRGYGYTF
clone_size: -
v_call: TRBV12-3/TRBV12-4
cdr3_length: 13
d_call: -
j_call: TRBJ1-2

cdr3_nt: TGTGCCAGCAGCTTGGACGGGGGGGCCCGAGAGACCCAGTACTTC
cdr3_aa: CASSLDGGARETQYF
clone_size: many
v_call: TRBV5-6
cdr3_length: 15
d_call: TRBD2
j_call: TRBJ2-5

cdr3_nt: TGTGCCAGCAGCTTTCCTCTGGGAAACACCATATATTTT
cdr3_aa: CASSFPLGNTIYF
clone_size: many
v_call: TRBV11-2
cdr3_length: 13
d_call: -
j_call: TRBJ1-3

cdr3_nt: TGTGCCACCAGTGATTTCCCTCGATCCTATGGCTACACCTTC
cdr3_aa: CATSDFPRSYGYTF
clone_size: many
v_call: TRBV24-1
cdr3_length: 14
d_call: -
j_call: TRBJ1-2

cdr3_nt: TGTGCCAGCGGCTCGCTCGGGGGCACAGATACGCAGTATTTT
cdr3_aa: CASGSLGGTDTQYF
clone_size: many
v_call: TRBV12-3/TRBV12-4
cdr3_length: 14
d_call: -
j_call: TRBJ2-3

cdr3_nt: TGTGCCAGCAGTGCCAACCGGGCAACTGGAAACACCATATATTTT
cdr3_aa: CASSANRATGNTIYF
clone_size: few
v_call: TRBV12-3/TRBV12-4
cdr3_length: 15
d_call: -
j_call: TRBJ1-3

cdr3_nt: TGTGCCATCAGTGAACTTAGGGGCGGAGGCACAGATACGCAGTATTTT
cdr3_aa: CAISELRGGGTDTQYF
clone_size: many
v_call: TRBV10-3
cdr3_length: 16
d_call: -
j_call: TRBJ2-3

cdr3_nt: TGTGCCAGTAGTTCTCGGGCCGAAAATTCACCCCTCCACTTT
cdr3_aa: CASSSRAENSPLHF
clone_size: few
v_call: TRBV19
cdr3_length: 14
d_call: -
j_call: TRBJ1-6

cdr3_nt: TGCAGTGCGCCGAATAGGGTGTCTGAAAAACTGTTTTTT
cdr3_aa: CSAPNRVSEKLFF
clone_size: few
v_call: TRBV20-1
cdr3_length: 13
d_call: -
j_call: TRBJ1-4

cdr3_nt: TGTGCCAGCAGAGCACAGGGGATCACCGGGGAGCTGTTTTTT
cdr3_aa: CASRAQGITGELFF
clone_size: -
v_call: TRBV28
cdr3_length: 14
d_call: TRBD1
j_call: TRBJ2-2

cdr3_nt: TGTGCCAGCAGTCCTGGGGGGGCCCACTCCTACGAGCAGTACTTC
cdr3_aa: CASSPGGAHSYEQYF
clone_size: few
v_call: TRBV12-3/TRBV12-4
cdr3_length: 15
d_call: -
j_call: TRBJ2-7

cdr3_nt: TGTGCCAGCAGTTTGGGGGCAGGGACGTACGAGCAGTACTTC
cdr3_aa: CASSLGAGTYEQYF
clone_size: many
v_call: TRBV12-3/TRBV12-4
cdr3_length: 14
d_call: -
j_call: TRBJ2-7

cdr3_nt: TGTGCCAGCAGCTTGAGCTCTACCAAAAACATTCAGTACTTC
cdr3_aa: CASSLSSTKNIQYF
clone_size: -
v_call: TRBV7-2
cdr3_length: 14
d_call: -
j_call: TRBJ2-4

cdr3_nt: TGCGCCAGCAGCCTCGGGGCAGGGGCCACTGAAGCTTTCTTT
cdr3_aa: CASSLGAGATEAFF
clone_size: many
v_call: TRBV4-3
cdr3_length: 14
d_call: -
j_call: TRBJ1-1

cdr3_nt: TGCAGCGGGATCGAGGGGGAAGAGACCCAGTACTTC
cdr3_aa: CSGIEGEETQYF
clone_size: many
v_call: TRBV29-1
cdr3_length: 12
d_call: -
j_call: TRBJ2-5

cdr3_nt: TGCGCCAGCAGCCAAATTGACAGGCCCACTGAAGCTTTCTTT
cdr3_aa: CASSQIDRPTEAFF
clone_size: many
v_call: TRBV4-3
cdr3_length: 14
d_call: -
j_call: TRBJ1-1

cdr3_nt: TGTGCCAGCTCACCCTTGAACGAGCAGTACTTC
cdr3_aa: CASSPLNEQYF
clone_size: many
v_call: TRBV18
cdr3_length: 11
d_call: -
j_call: TRBJ2-7

cdr3_nt: TGTGCCAGCAGTTTAAAGCACCACACTGAAGCTTTCTTT
cdr3_aa: CASSLKHHTEAFF
clone_size: few
v_call: TRBV28
cdr3_length: 13
d_call: -
j_call: TRBJ1-1

cdr3_nt: TGTGCCAGCAGTCCATGGACAGACCACTATGGCTACACCTTC
cdr3_aa: CASSPWTDHYGYTF
clone_size: -
v_call: TRBV27
cdr3_length: 14
d_call: -
j_call: TRBJ1-2

cdr3_nt: TGCGCCAGCAGCTTGTCTGCAGCGGGGGTGGAGACCCAGTACTTC
cdr3_aa: CASSLSAAGVETQYF
clone_size: -
v_call: TRBV5-1
cdr3_length: 15
d_call: TRBD2
j_call: TRBJ2-5

cdr3_nt: TGTGCCAGCAGCCCTCAACTGGGGGAGTACCAAGAGACCCAGTACTTC
cdr3_aa: CASSPQLGEYQETQYF
clone_size: many
v_call: TRBV7-6
cdr3_length: 16
d_call: -
j_call: TRBJ2-5